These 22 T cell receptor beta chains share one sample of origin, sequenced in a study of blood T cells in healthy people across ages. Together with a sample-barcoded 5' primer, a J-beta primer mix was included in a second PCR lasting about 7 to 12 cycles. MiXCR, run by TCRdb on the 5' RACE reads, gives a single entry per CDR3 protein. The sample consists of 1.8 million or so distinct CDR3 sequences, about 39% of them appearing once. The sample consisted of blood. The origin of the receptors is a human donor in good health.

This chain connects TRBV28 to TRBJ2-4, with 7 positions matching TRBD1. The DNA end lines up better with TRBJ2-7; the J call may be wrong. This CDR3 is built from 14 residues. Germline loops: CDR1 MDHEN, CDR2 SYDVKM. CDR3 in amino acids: CASRRQGEEHEQYF. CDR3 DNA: TGTGCCAGCAGGAGACAGGGAGAGGAGCACGAGCAGTACTTC.

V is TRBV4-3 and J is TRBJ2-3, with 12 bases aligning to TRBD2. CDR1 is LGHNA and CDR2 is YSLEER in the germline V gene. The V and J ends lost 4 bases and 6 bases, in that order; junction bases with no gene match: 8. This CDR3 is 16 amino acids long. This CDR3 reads CASSRTSGGPGDTQYF. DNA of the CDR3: TGCGCCAGCAGCCGTACTAGCGGGGGGCCAGGGGATACGCAGTATTTT.

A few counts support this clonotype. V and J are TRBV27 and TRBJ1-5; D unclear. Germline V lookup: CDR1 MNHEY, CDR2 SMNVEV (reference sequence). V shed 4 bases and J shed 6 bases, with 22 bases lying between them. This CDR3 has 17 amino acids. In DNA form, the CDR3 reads TGTGCCAGCAGTTCGTACAGTGGGGTTAGGGTGGGTCAGCCCCAGCATTTT. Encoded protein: CASSSYSGVRVGQPQHF.

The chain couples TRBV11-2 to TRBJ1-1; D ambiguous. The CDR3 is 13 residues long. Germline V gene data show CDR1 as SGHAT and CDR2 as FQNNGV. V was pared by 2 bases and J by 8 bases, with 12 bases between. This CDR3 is CASSLNQVTEAFF. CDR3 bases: TGTGCCAGCAGCTTAAATCAGGTTACCGAAGCTTTCTTT.

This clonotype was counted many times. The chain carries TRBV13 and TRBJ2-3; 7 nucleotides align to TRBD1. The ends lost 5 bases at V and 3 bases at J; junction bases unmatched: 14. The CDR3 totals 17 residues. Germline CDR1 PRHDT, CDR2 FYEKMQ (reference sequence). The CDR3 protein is CASSNRGTVPRTDTQYF. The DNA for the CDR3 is TGTGCCAGCAGCAACCGAGGGACAGTTCCTCGAACAGATACGCAGTATTTT. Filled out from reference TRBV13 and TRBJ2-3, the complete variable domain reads AAGVIQSPRHLIKEKRETATLKCYPIPRHDTVYWYQQGPGQDPQFLISFYEKMQSDKGSIPDRFSAQQFSDYHSELNMSSLELGDSALYFCASSNRGTVPRTDTQYFGPGTRLTVL.

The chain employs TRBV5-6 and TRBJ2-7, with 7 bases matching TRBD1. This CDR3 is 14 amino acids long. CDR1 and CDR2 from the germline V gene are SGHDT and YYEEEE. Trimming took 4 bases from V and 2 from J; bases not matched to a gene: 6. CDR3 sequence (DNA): TGTGCCAGCAGCCCGGATCAGGGGGCCTACGAGCAGTACTTC. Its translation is CASSPDQGAYEQYF.

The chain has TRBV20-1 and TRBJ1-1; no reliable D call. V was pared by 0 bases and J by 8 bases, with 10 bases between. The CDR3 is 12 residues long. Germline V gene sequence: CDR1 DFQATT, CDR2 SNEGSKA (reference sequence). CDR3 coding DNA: TGCAGTGCTAGAGATACTCTAGTAGAAGCTTTCTTT. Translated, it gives CSARDTLVEAFF.

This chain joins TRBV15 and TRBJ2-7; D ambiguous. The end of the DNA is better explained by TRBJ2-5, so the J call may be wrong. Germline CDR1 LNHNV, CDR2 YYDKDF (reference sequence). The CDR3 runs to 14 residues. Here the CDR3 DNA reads TGTGCCACCAGCCCGTGGAGAGGAGAAGAGACCCAGTACTTC. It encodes CATSPWRGEETQYF.

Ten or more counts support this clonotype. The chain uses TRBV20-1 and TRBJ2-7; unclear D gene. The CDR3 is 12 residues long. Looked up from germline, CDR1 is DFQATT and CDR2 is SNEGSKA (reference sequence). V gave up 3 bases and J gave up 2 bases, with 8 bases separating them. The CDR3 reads CSASLDPYEQYF. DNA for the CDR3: TGCAGTGCTAGCCTCGATCCCTACGAGCAGTACTTC.

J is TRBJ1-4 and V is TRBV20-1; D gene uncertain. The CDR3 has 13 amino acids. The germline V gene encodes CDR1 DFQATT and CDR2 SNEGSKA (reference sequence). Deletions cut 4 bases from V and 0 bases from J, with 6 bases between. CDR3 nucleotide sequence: TGCAGTGCTACGGCTGCAACTAATGAAAAACTGTTTTTT. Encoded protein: CSATAATNEKLFF.

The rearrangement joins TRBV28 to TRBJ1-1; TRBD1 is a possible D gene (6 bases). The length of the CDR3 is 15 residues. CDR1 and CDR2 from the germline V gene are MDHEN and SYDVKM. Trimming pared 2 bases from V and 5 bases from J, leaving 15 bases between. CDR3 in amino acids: CASSLSPDRRTEAFF. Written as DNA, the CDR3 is TGTGCCAGCAGTTTAAGTCCGGACAGAAGGACTGAAGCTTTCTTT.

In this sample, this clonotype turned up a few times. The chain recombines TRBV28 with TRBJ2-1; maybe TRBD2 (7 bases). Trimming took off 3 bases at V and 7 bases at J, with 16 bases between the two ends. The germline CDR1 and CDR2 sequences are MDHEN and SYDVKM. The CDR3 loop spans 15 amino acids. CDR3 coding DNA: TGTGCCAGCAGTTTGGGGGGGGCCTCGGGGAATGAGCAGTTCTTC. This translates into CASSLGGASGNEQFF.

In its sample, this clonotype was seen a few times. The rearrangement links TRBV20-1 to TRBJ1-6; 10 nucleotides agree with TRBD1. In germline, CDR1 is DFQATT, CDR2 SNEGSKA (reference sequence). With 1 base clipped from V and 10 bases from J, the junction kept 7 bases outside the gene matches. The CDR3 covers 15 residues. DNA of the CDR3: TGCAGTGCTAGAGTCGGGACAGGGGCTTCATCACCCCTCCACTTT. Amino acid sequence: CSARVGTGASSPLHF.

CDR3 residues: CASRYRGGRTEAFF. Written as DNA, the CDR3 is TGTGCCAGCAGGTACAGGGGAGGGAGGACTGAAGCTTTCTTT. The V gene is TRBV27, the J gene TRBJ1-1, with TRBD1 identical over 7 bases. Unmatched junction bases numbered 9, after V lost 6 bases and J lost 5 bases. The CDR3 contains 14 residues. The germline CDR1 and CDR2 sequences are MNHEY and SMNVEV (reference sequence).

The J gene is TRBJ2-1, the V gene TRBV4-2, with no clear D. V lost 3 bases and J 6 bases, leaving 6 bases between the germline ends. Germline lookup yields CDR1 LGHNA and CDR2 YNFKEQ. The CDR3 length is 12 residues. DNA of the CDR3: TGTGCCAGCAGCCAGCCCCTCAATGAGCAGTTCTTC. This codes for CASSQPLNEQFF.

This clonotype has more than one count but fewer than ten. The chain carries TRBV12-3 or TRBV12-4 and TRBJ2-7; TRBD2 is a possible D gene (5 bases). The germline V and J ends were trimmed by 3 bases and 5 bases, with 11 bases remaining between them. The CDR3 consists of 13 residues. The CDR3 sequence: CASSFGIGDEQYF. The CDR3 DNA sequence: TGTGCCAGCAGTTTCGGGATAGGTGACGAGCAGTACTTC.

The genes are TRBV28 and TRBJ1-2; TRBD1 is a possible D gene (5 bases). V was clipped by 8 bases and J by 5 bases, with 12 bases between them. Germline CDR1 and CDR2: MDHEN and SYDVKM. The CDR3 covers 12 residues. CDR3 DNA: TGTGCCAGCGCAACTCAGGGTTATGGCTACACCTTC. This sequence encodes CASATQGYGYTF.

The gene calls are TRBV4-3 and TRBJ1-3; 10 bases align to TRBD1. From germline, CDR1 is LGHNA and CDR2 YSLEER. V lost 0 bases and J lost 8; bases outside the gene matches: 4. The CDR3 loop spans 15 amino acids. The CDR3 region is CASSQEGTGVYTIYF. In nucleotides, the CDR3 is TGCGCCAGCAGCCAAGAGGGGACAGGGGTATACACCATATATTTT.

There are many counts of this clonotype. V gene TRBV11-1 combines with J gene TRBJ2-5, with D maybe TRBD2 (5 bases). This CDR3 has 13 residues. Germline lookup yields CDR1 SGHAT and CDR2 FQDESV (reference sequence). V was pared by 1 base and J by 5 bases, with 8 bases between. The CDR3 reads CASSLGERETQYF. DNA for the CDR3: TGTGCCAGCAGCTTAGGGGAGCGGGAGACCCAGTACTTC.

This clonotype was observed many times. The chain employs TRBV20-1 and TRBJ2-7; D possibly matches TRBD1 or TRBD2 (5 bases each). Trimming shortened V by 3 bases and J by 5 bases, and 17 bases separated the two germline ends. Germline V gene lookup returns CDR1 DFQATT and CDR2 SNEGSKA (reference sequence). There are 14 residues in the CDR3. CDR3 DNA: TGCAGTGCTAGCCGGGACGGAGAAAGGAACGAGCAGTACTTC. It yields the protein CSASRDGERNEQYF.

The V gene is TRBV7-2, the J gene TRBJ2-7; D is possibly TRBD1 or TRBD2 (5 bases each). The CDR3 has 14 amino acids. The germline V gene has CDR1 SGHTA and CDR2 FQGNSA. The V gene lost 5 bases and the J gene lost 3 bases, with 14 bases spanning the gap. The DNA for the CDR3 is TGTGCCAGCAGCACCGGGACGGACCGCTACGAGCAGTACTTC. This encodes CASSTGTDRYEQYF.

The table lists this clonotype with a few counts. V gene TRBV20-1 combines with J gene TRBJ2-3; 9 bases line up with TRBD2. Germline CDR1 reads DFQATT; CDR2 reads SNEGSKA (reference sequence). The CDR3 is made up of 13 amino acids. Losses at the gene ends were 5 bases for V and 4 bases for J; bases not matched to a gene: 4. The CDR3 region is CSASSGDADTQYF. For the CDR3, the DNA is TGCAGTGCTTCTAGCGGGGACGCAGATACGCAGTATTTT.